This TCR beta chain was identified in a study of T cell responses to AZD1222 COVID-19 vaccine. The protocol was immunoSEQ multiplex PCR, while the TCRdb copy is restricted to in-frame clones and leaves out a portion. Altogether about 130,000 clones are present, 85% to 90% being singletons, with the ten largest covering around 22%. Study-level results: Donors in the cohort were predominantly white British and more often female, and clonal diversity was possibly underestimated. Only a handful of AZD1222 recipients were seropositive at baseline. A rise in Spike-specific TCR breadth and depth followed two AZD1222 doses. Sampling captured repertoires only after the peak T cell response.

Germline V gives CDR1 LNHNV, CDR2 YYDKDF (reference sequence). CDR3 length equals 16 residues. The V gene lost 8 bases and the J gene lost 0 bases, with 17 bases spanning the gap. About this clone: No antigen is known for it.

This chain joins TRBV15 and TRBJ1-5, with D unresolved. The starting material was peripheral blood, obtained on day 0 of AZD1222 vaccination. The clonotype was recovered from an adult in good health. CDR3 residues: CATAGLEVYSNQPQHF. CDR3 DNA: TGTGCCACCGCTGGTTTAGAGGTCTATAGCAATCAGCCCCAGCATTTT.